The source of this T cell receptor beta chain is a study of blood T cell repertoires in COVID-19. Study-wide background: Material from acute and convalescent COVID-19 was sourced from the United States, Italy and Spain. The analysed material was cDNA or gDNA that came from T cells, B-cell-depleted T cells, or PBMCs.

Methods used by the authors: Reference gene primer amplification gave nucleated cell count estimates. The protocol was immunoSEQ multiplex PCR, while the TCRdb copy is restricted to in-frame clones and leaves out a portion. D and trimming come from the DNA, and the V and J calls and clone size come from that table. Of about 72,000 clones in the sample, under 95% were seen once. The sample taken for sequencing was peripheral blood. The source of this sequence is a woman between 55 and 75 years old with active COVID-19.

The CDR3 spells CASSQSTGEDYGYTF. The DNA of the CDR3 is TGCGCCAGCAGTCAATCGACAGGGGAGGACTATGGCTACACCTTC. The chain joins TRBV23-1 to TRBJ1-2, with 8 bases lining up with TRBD1. TRBV23-1 is classed as an ORF, of uncertain function. The junction had 3 bases not matched to a gene; V was cut back by 0 bases and J by 3 bases. The CDR3 loop spans 15 amino acids.